This entry is about one T cell receptor beta chain. V shed 5 bases, J shed 4 bases, and the junction held 5 bases outside the gene matches. Per the germline V gene, CDR1 is SGHRS and CDR2 is YFSETQ. The CDR3 is 14 amino acids. These data originate in a study of blood T cell repertoires in COVID-19. Repertoires were generated with immunoSEQ multiplex PCR, while TCRdb's copy carries only in-frame clones and drops some. Counted here are roughly 180,000 clones, more than 80% occurring once; the ten biggest clones make up approximately 11%. Input material: peripheral blood. The origin of this receptor is a woman aged 40 to 49 with COVID-19, enrolled during active disease. V usage is TRBV5-1 and J usage is TRBJ2-1, with 8 positions matching TRBD2. CDR3 amino acids: CASRLAELYNEQFF. CDR3 nucleotide sequence: TGCGCCAGCAGACTAGCGGAACTATACAATGAGCAGTTCTTC.